The 18 T cell receptor beta chains listed next were all sequenced from one sample in a study of beta chain features in type 1 diabetes. Investigators reverse transcribed all isolated RNA, so they sequenced expressed TCRB transcripts. The table came from immunoSEQ multiplex PCR; TCRdb's copy has only in-frame clones and leaves some out. Of a few hundred thousand clones listed, approximately 15% are singletons. The specimen was naive CD4+ T cells from blood. Receptor source: a young woman in good health.

This clone turned up a few times. V is TRBV30 and J is TRBJ1-2; 7 bases agree with TRBD1. Germline CDR1 GTSNPN, CDR2 SVGIG (reference sequence). The CDR3 length is 13 residues. Trimming at V came to 3 bases and at J to 6 bases, leaving 7 bases not matched to a gene. The CDR3 DNA sequence: TGTGCCTGGAGACGCAGGGGGAGTGATGGCTACACCTTC. Translation: CAWRRRGSDGYTF.

V usage is TRBV4-2 and J usage is TRBJ2-1; D not certain. The V gene lost 0 bases and the J gene lost 7 bases, with 19 bases spanning the gap. This CDR3 comprises 17 residues. Germline V lookup: CDR1 LGHNA, CDR2 YNFKEQ. The CDR3 loop is CASSQDFASSLRNEQFF. The CDR3 DNA sequence: TGTGCCAGCAGCCAAGATTTTGCTAGTAGTTTGAGAAATGAGCAGTTCTTC.

V is TRBV6-5 and J is TRBJ2-4; a possible D gene is TRBD1 (5 bases). V was trimmed by 5 bases and J by 5 bases, leaving 16 bases between them. CDR1 is MNHEY and CDR2 is SVGAGI in the germline V gene. This CDR3 spans 15 amino acids. The CDR3 sequence: CASSRKTGWENIQYF. The CDR3 DNA reads as TGTGCCAGCAGTCGAAAAACAGGTTGGGAAAACATTCAGTACTTC.

This clone has more than one count but fewer than ten. CDR3 protein: CASSLLSGLRFSYEQYF. CDR3 DNA sequence: TGTGCCAGCAGTTTATTATCAGGACTAAGGTTCTCTTACGAGCAGTACTTC. The chain is built from TRBV28 and TRBJ2-7; D might be TRBD2 (6 bases). The CDR3 has 17 residues. Germline CDR1 reads MDHEN; CDR2 reads SYDVKM. Trimming removed 1 base at V and 4 bases at J, with 20 bases between.

The sample holds a few counts of this clone. The rearrangement links TRBV11-2 to TRBJ2-3; D is perhaps TRBD2 (5 bases). This CDR3 spans 15 amino acids. The germline gives CDR1 SGHAT, CDR2 FQNNGV. Trimming took 0 bases from V and 6 from J, leaving 13 bases between them. The CDR3 loop is CASSLDGMSLDTQYF. The CDR3 nucleotides are TGTGCCAGCAGCTTAGACGGGATGAGTTTGGATACGCAGTATTTT.

This clone was seen a few times. The rearrangement links TRBV4-2 to TRBJ2-1; 12 nucleotides line up with TRBD2. Germline V gene lookup returns CDR1 LGHNA and CDR2 YNFKEQ. The CDR3 consists of 15 residues. J lost 8 bases, V lost 4 bases, and 6 bases had no gene match. For the CDR3, the DNA is TGTGCCAGCAGCCGGACTAGCGGGACGGCCTATGAGCAGTTCTTC. Its translation is CASSRTSGTAYEQFF.

The V call is TRBV4-2, the J call TRBJ1-1; a weak D match, TRBD1 (6 bases). This CDR3 spans 17 amino acids. Between the trimmed V and J ends, which lost 1 base and 1 base, there was a span of 16 bases. Germline CDR1 LGHNA, CDR2 YNFKEQ. The CDR3 reads CASSQALRTRGNTEAFF. The CDR3 DNA follows: TGTGCCAGCAGCCAAGCACTTCGAACCAGGGGGAACACTGAAGCTTTCTTT.

This clone was seen more than once but under ten times. In DNA form, the CDR3 reads TGTGCCAGCAGTGAAGACAGGGGCTCTGGAAACACCATATATTTT. This translates into CASSEDRGSGNTIYF. The rearrangement uses TRBV2 and TRBJ1-3, with 7 bases fitting TRBD1. This CDR3 is built from 15 residues. Germline assignment: CDR1 SNHLY and CDR2 FYNNEI. With 1 base clipped from V and 0 bases from J, the junction kept 0 bases outside the gene matches.

The chain carries TRBV30 and TRBJ2-5; TRBD2 is a possible D gene (5 bases). The CDR3 length is 13 residues. Germline loops: CDR1 GTSNPN, CDR2 SVGIG (reference sequence). The ends were cut back, 4 bases at V and 4 bases at J, with 13 bases in the middle. DNA for the CDR3: TGTGCCTGGAAGAGGGAGATCCCAGAGACCCAGTACTTC. This codes for CAWKREIPETQYF.

The chain couples TRBV7-9 to TRBJ1-1, with TRBD1 matching 7 bases. V lost 3 bases and J lost 4; bases outside the gene matches: 5. This CDR3 is 14 amino acids long. Per germline, CDR1 SEHNR and CDR2 FQNEAQ (reference sequence). The CDR3, as DNA: TGTGCCAGCAGCTTGAGGGGGCGCATCACTGAAGCTTTCTTT. It specifies CASSLRGRITEAFF.

The V and J genes are TRBV11-2 and TRBJ1-2; 12 bases fit TRBD1. This CDR3 contains 16 residues. V was clipped by 5 bases and J by 7 bases; unmatched bases: 11. The germline V gene has CDR1 SGHAT and CDR2 FQNNGV. The DNA of the CDR3 is TGTGCCAGCAGCCTCCGGGACAGGGGGCGGGAGAGTGGCTACACCTTC. Encoded protein: CASSLRDRGRESGYTF.

V and J are TRBV13 and TRBJ2-1, with TRBD2 as a possible D gene (7 bases). CDR1 PRHDT and CDR2 FYEKMQ come from the germline V gene (reference sequence). V lost 7 bases and J 6 bases, leaving 13 bases between the germline ends. The CDR3 consists of 13 residues. The CDR3, as DNA: TGTGCCAGCAACGGACAGCGGGGCAATGAGCAGTTCTTC. Translated: CASNGQRGNEQFF. Full variable domain (remainder filled in from reference TRBV13 and TRBJ2-1): AAGVIQSPRHLIKEKRETATLKCYPIPRHDTVYWYQQGPGQDPQFLISFYEKMQSDKGSIPDRFSAQQFSDYHSELNMSSLELGDSALYFCASNGQRGNEQFFGPGTRLTVL.

This clone was seen a few times. The chain couples TRBV29-1 to TRBJ2-2; 8 nucleotides align to TRBD2. V was pared by 4 bases and J by 0 bases, with 4 bases of the junction left unmatched. CDR1 is SQVTM, CDR2 ANQGSEA, per germline. The CDR3 has 15 amino acids. The CDR3 protein is CSVAVSGTNTGELFF. CDR3 nucleotide sequence: TGCAGCGTTGCTGTTAGCGGGACGAACACCGGGGAGCTGTTTTTT.

The CDR3 spells CASREGQGYGYGYTF. DNA of the CDR3: TGTGCCAGCAGGGAGGGACAGGGGTACGGCTATGGCTACACCTTC. The rearrangement uses TRBV5-4 and TRBJ1-2, with 10 bases identical to TRBD1. J gave up 4 bases and V 5 bases, and 8 bases lay outside the gene matches. CDR3 length equals 15 residues. Germline values: CDR1 SGHNT, CDR2 YYREEE (reference sequence).

A few counts support this clone. The chain couples TRBV18 to TRBJ2-7; 9 bases map to TRBD1. J lost 5 bases, V lost 5 bases, and 7 bases had no gene match. This CDR3 has 14 residues. CDR1 and CDR2 (germline): KGHSH, LQKENI. The CDR3 region has the DNA TGTGCCAGCTCAGACAGGGGGACAGGGAACGAGCAGTACTTC. This gives the protein CASSDRGTGNEQYF.

Only a few counts were recorded for this clone. The sample carries other DNA sequences with the same CDR3. The genes are TRBV30 and TRBJ1-5; no clear D. CDR3 length: 14 residues. From germline, CDR1 is GTSNPN and CDR2 SVGIG (reference sequence). The V and J ends lost 0 bases and 1 base respectively, with 7 bases between them. CDR3 sequence reads: CAWSVSGSNQPQHF. CDR3 bases: TGTGCCTGGAGTGTTAGCGGAAGCAATCAGCCCCAGCATTTT.

There are a few counts of this clone. The chain links TRBV6-5 to TRBJ2-7; 10 bases map to TRBD2. The CDR3 consists of 15 residues. V shed 4 bases, J shed 5 bases, and the junction held 8 bases outside the gene matches. Germline V lookup: CDR1 MNHEY, CDR2 SVGAGI. Here the CDR3 reads CASSSLSGRSHEQYF. The CDR3 coding sequence is TGTGCCAGCAGTTCCCTTAGCGGGAGGTCCCACGAGCAGTACTTC.

This clone was counted a few times. The chain joins TRBV27 to TRBJ1-2; possible D gene TRBD1, 6 bases. The CDR3 is 15 residues long. The V gene lost 5 bases and the J gene lost 4 bases, with 17 bases spanning the gap. The germline V gene has CDR1 MNHEY and CDR2 SMNVEV (reference sequence). The CDR3 loop is CASSLNQGRGYGYTF. The DNA for the CDR3 is TGTGCCAGCAGTCTAAACCAGGGGCGCGGCTATGGCTACACCTTC.